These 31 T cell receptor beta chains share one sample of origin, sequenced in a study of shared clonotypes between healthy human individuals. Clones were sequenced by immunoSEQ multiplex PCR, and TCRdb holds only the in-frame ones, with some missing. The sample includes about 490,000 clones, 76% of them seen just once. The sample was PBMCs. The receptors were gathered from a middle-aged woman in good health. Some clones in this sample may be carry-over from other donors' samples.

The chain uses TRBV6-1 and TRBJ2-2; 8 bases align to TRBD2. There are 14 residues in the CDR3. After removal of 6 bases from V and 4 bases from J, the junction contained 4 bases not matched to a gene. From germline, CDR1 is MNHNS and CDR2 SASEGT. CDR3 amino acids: CASSQLAVTGELFF. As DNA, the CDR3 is TGTGCCAGCAGCCAACTAGCGGTCACCGGGGAGCTGTTTTTT.

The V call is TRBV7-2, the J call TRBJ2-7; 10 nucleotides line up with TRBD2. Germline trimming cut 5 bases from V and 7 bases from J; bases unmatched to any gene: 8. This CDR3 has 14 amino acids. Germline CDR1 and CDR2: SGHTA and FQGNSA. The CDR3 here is CASSPQPLAGEQYF. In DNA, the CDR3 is TGTGCCAGCAGCCCACAACCACTAGCGGGGGAGCAGTACTTC.

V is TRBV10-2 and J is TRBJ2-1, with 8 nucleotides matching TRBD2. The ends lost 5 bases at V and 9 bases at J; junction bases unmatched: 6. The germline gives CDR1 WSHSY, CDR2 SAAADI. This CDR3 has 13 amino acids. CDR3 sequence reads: CASSSSGRTEQFF. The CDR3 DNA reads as TGCGCCAGCAGTTCAAGCGGGAGAACTGAGCAGTTCTTC.

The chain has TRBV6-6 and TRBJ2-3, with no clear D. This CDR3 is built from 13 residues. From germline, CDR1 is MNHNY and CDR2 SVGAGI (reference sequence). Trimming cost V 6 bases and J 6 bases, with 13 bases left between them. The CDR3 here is CASSGPFLDTQYF. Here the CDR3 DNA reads TGTGCCAGCAGCGGACCGTTTCTGGATACGCAGTATTTT.

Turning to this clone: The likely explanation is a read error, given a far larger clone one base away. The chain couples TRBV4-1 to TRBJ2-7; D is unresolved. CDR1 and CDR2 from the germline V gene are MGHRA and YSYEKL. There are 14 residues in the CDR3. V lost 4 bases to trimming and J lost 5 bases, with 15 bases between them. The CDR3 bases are TGCGCCAGCAGCCCGACACGAACTTCCCACGAGCAGTACTTC. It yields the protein CASSPTRTSHEQYF.

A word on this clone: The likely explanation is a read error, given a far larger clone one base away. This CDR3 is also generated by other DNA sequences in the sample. The CDR3 DNA follows: TGCAGCGCCGATCCTCCTACGAGAGGGAACACTGAAGCTTTCTTT. Translated, it gives CSADPPTRGNTEAFF. This chain joins TRBV29-1 and TRBJ1-1; D ambiguous. This CDR3 has 15 amino acids. The V end lost 7 bases, the J end lost 1 base, and 19 bases lay between the germline ends. CDR1 is SQVTM, CDR2 ANQGSEA, per germline.

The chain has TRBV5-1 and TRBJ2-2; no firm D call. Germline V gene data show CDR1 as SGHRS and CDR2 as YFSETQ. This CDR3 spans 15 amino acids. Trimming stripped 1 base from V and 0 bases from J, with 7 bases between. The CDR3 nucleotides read TGCGCCAGCAGCTTGCTACAGCCGAACACCGGGGAGCTGTTTTTT. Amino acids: CASSLLQPNTGELFF.

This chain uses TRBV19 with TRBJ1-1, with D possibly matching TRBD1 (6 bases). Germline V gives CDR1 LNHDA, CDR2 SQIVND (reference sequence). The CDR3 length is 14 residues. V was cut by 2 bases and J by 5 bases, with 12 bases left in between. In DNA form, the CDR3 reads TGTGCCAGTAGTATACGGGGGCGGTCGACTGAAGCTTTCTTT. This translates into CASSIRGRSTEAFF.

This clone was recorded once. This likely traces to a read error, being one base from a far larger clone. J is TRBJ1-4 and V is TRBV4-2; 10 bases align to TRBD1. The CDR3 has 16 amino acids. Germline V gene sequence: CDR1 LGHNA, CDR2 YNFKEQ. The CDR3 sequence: CASGQGQGQGFEKLFF. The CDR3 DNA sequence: TGTGCCAGCGGCCAGGGCCAGGGACAGGGGTTTGAAAAACTGTTTTTT.

CDR3 nucleotide sequence: TGCGCCAGTTCGACAACGGGGCCTTTGAATGAGCAGTTCTTC. Translated, it gives CASSTTGPLNEQFF. This chain connects TRBV10-2 to TRBJ2-1; D might be TRBD1 or TRBD2, each matching 5 bases. Germline lookup yields CDR1 WSHSY and CDR2 SAAADI. The CDR3 is 14 residues long. V was shortened by 9 bases and J by 7 bases, with 19 bases between the two germline ends.

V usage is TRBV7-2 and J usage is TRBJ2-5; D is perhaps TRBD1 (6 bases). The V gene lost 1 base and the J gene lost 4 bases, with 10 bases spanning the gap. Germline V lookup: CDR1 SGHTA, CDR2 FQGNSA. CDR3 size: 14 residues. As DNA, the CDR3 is TGTGCCAGCAGCTTAGACAGGGTAGGAGAGACCCAGTACTTC. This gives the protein CASSLDRVGETQYF.

This CDR3 is CASSLELAGGEQYF. The CDR3 DNA is TGTGCCAGCAGCTTGGAGCTAGCGGGAGGCGAGCAGTACTTC. The J gene is TRBJ2-7, the V gene TRBV5-4; TRBD2 agrees at 11 bases. CDR1 is SGHNT and CDR2 is YYREEE in the germline V gene (reference sequence). This CDR3 has 14 residues. The V segment lost 0 bases and the J segment 6 bases; nucleotides outside the gene matches: 2.

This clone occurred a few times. The CDR3 is CASSLNGGREQYF. The CDR3 DNA follows: TGTGCCAGCAGCTTGAATGGGGGGCGCGAGCAGTACTTC. This chain uses TRBV5-6 with TRBJ2-7; D could derive from TRBD1 or TRBD2 (6 bases each). There are 13 residues in the CDR3. The V gene lost 1 base and the J gene lost 6 bases, with 11 bases spanning the gap. Germline assignment: CDR1 SGHDT and CDR2 YYEEEE.

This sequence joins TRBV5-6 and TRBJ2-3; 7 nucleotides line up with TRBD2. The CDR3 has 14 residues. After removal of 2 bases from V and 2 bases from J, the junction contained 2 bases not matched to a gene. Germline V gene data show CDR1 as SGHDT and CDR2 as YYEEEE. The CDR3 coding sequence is TGTGCCAGCAGCTTCGGGGGGAACACAGATACGCAGTATTTT. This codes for CASSFGGNTDTQYF.

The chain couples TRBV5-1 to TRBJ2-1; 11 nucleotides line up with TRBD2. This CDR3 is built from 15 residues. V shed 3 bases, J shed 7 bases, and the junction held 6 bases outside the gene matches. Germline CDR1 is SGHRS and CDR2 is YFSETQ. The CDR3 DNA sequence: TGCGCCAGCAGCTATAGCGGGAGGGCCGATAATGAGCAGTTCTTC. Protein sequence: CASSYSGRADNEQFF.

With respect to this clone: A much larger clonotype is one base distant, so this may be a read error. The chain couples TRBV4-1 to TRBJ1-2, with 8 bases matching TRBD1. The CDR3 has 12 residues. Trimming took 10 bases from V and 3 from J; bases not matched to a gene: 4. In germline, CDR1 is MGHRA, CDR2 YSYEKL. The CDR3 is CANRGSDYGYTF. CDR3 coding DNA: TGCGCCAACAGGGGGTCGGACTATGGCTACACCTTC.

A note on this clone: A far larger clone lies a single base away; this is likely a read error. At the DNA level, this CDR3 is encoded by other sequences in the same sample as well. This CDR3 is CAWEGNMNTEAFF. The CDR3 DNA is TGCGCCTGGGAGGGAAACATGAACACTGAAGCTTTCTTT. V usage is TRBV30 and J usage is TRBJ1-1, with no clear D. Germline V gene lookup returns CDR1 GTSNPN and CDR2 SVGIG (reference sequence). CDR3 size: 13 residues.

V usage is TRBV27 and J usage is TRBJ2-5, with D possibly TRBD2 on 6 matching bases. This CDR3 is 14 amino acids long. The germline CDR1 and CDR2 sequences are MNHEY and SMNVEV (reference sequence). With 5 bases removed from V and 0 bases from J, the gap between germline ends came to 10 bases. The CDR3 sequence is CASSGGGYQETQYF. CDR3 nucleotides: TGTGCCAGCAGTGGTGGGGGGTACCAAGAGACCCAGTACTTC.

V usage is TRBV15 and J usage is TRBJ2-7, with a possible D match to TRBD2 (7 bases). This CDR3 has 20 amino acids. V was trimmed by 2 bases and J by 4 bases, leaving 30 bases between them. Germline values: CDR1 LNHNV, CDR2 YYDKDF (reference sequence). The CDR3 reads CATSRNRDWGAGPHRYEQYF. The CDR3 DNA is TGTGCCACCAGCAGAAACAGGGATTGGGGAGCGGGACCACATAGGTACGAGCAGTACTTC.

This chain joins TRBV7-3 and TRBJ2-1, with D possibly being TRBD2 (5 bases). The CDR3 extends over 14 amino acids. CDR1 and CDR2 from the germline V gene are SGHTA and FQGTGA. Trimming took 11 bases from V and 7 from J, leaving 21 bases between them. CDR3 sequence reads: CAVGSGPARNEQFF. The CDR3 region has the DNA TGTGCCGTTGGGAGTGGGCCTGCTCGGAATGAGCAGTTCTTC.

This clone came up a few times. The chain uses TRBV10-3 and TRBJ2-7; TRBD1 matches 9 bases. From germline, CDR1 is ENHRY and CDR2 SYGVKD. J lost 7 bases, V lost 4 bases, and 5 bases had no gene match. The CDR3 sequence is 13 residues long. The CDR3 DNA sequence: TGTGCCATCAGTGGGGACAGGGTCGGGGAGCAGTACTTC. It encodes CAISGDRVGEQYF.

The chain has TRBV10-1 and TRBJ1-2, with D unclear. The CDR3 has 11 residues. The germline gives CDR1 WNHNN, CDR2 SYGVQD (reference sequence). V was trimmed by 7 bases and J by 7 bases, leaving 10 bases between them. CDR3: CASTSQPGYTF. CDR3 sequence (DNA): TGCGCCAGCACCTCACAACCTGGCTACACCTTC.

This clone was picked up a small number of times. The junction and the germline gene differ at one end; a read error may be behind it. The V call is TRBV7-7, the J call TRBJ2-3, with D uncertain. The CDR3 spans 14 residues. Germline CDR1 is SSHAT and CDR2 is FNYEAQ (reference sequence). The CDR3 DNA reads TGTGCTAGCAGCTTAGGCGGATACACAGATACGCAGTATTTT. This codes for CASSLGGYTDTQYF.

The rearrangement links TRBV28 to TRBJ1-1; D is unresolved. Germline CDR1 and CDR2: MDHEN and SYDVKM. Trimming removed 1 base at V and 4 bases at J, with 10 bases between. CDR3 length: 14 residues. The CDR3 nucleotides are TGTGCCAGCAGTTTATTACGTGGAACCACTGAAGCTTTCTTT. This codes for CASSLLRGTTEAFF. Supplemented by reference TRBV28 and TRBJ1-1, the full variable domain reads DVKVTQSSRYLVKRTGEKVFLECVQDMDHENMFWYRQDPGLGLRLIYFSYDVKMKEKGDIPEGYSVSREKKERFSLILESASTNQTSMYLCASSLLRGTTEAFFGQGTRLTVV.

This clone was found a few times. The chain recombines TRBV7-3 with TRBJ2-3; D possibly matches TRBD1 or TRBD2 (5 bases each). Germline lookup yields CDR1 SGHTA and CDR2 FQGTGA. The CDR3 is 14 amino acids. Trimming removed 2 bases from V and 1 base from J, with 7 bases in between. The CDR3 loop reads CASSLQGGTDTQYF. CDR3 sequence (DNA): TGTGCCAGCAGCTTACAGGGAGGCACAGATACGCAGTATTTT. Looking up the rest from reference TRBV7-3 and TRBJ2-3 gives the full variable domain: GAGVSQTPSNKVTEKGKYVELRCDPISGHTALYWYRQSLGQGPEFLIYFQGTGAADDSGLPNDRFFAVRPEGSVSTLKIQRTERGDSAVYLCASSLQGGTDTQYFGPGTRLTVL.

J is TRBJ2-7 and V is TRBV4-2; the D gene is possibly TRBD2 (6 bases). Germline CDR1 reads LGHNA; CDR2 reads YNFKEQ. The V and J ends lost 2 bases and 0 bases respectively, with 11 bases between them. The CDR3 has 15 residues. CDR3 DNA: TGTGCCAGCAGCCAATACCCGGGAGCCTCCTACGAGCAGTACTTC. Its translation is CASSQYPGASYEQYF.

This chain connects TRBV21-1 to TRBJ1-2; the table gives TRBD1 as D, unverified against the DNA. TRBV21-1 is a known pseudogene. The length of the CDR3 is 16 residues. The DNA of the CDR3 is TGTGCCAGCAGCAAAGCGTTTGACAGGGGACACTATGGCTACACCTTC. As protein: CASSKAFDRGHYGYTF.

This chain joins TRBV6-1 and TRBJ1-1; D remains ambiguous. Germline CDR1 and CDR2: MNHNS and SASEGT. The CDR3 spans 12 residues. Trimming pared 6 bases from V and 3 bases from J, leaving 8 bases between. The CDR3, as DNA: TGTGCCAGCAGGATTTTAGACACTGAAGCTTTCTTT. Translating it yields CASRILDTEAFF.

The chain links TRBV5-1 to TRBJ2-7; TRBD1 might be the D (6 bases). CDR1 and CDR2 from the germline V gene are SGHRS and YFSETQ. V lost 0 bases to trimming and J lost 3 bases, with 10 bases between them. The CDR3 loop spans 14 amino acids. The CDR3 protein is CASSLEGQIYEQYF. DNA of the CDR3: TGCGCCAGCAGCTTGGAAGGACAGATCTACGAGCAGTACTTC.

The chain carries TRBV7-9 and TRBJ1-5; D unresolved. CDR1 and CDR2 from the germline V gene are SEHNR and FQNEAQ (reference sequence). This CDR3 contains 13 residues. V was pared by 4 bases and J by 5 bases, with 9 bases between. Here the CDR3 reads CASSSRWDQPQHF. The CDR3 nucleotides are TGTGCCAGCAGCTCCCGGTGGGATCAGCCCCAGCATTTT. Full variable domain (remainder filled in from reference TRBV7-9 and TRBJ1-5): DTGVSQNPRHKITKRGQNVTFRCDPISEHNRLYWYRQTLGQGPEFLTYFQNEAQLEKSRLLSDRFSAERPKGSFSTLEIQRTEQGDSAMYLCASSSRWDQPQHFGDGTRLSIL.

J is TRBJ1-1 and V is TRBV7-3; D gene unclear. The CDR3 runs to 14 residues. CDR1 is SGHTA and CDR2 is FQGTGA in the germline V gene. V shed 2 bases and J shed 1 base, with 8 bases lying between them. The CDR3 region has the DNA TGTGCCAGCAGCTTAGGACCGGCGAACACTGAAGCTTTCTTT. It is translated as CASSLGPANTEAFF. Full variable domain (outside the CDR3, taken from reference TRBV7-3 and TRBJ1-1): GAGVSQTPSNKVTEKGKYVELRCDPISGHTALYWYRQSLGQGPEFLIYFQGTGAADDSGLPNDRFFAVRPEGSVSTLKIQRTERGDSAVYLCASSLGPANTEAFFGQGTRLTVV.